Sequencing of this T cell receptor (beta chain) was carried out in a study of blood T cell repertoires in COVID-19 (TCRdb year 2020). Background for the entire study: Samples covering the acute and convalescent phases of COVID-19 were provided by collaborators in the United States, Italy and Spain. Deeply sampled blood TCRbeta repertoires from subjects exposed to, actively infected with, or recovered from COVID-19 were included in the dataset. The repertoires were made available in a free public database intended to serve as a resource for research on the immune response to SARS-CoV-2. HLA class I and class II types, where available, came from metadata supplied by the sample provider rather than from assay-based typing. The prospective study material was composed of cDNA or gDNA derived from T cells, B-cell-depleted T cells, or PBMCs. The samples were drawn from two sources: the first 160 participants of the ongoing ImmuneRACE study, and 1,254 subjects contributed by 6 global collaborators. A de-identified subject ID, COVID-19 status, age in years and sex were almost always included in the sample metadata. On the study overall, not on this receptor specifically: Clinical and demographic metadata were provided uncurated, with the amount varying by source and participant.

TCRbeta CDR3 regions were amplified from genomic DNA using the immunoSEQ Assay, a bias-controlled multiplex PCR. As for the original processing: The number of nucleated cells in each sample was estimated by amplification of reference gene primers within the assay. To quantify the absolute abundance of each unique TCRbeta CDR3 rearrangement, sequence reads were collapsed and filtered. For each sample, productive Simpson clonality was calculated by taking the square root of Simpson's diversity index across productive rearrangements. In its TCRdb copy, this immuneACCESS table keeps in-frame sequences only and misses some clones. Where compared with another copy, unresolved V genes explain less than half of these, and the others have no known cause. Clone size and V and J calls were adopted from that table, with D and trimming inferred from the DNA. Recorded for this sample are 180,000 or so clones; about 78% of them occurred a single time. Roughly 7.8% of the sample rests with the top ten.

Notes on this clone: Its binding antigen is unknown. There are no base qualities to consult, and no much larger clone falls within one base.

Whole blood was collected in K2EDTA tubes by collaborating institutions according to the institutions' own protocols. For TCRbeta analysis, collaborators shipped samples in one of three forms: frozen whole blood, isolated PBMCs, or DNA extracted from either of those sample types. Per the germline V gene, MDHEN is the CDR1 and SYDVKM is the CDR2. Trimmed from V: 5 bases; trimmed from J: 4 bases; junction bases lacking a gene match: 8. The CDR3 numbers 15 residues from cysteine through phenylalanine. The entry retains the CDR3 DNA only, 45 bases that are in frame from base 1. The chain uses TRBV28 and TRBJ1-1, with 9 central nucleotides matching TRBD1. The TCR originated in a woman aged 50 to 60 with active or convalescent COVID-19. The sequencing sample was made of peripheral blood. The DNA sequence is TGTGCCAGCAGTCCCTCACAGGGGGCTGGCACTGAAGCTTTCTTT. It encodes CASSPSQGAGTEAFF.